Below, 3 T cell receptor beta chains from the same sample are listed, as sequenced in a study of cytomegalovirus exposure and HLA in healthy donors. The assay was immunoSEQ multiplex PCR, and TCRdb's table has in-frame clones only and misses some. The sample shows some 270,000 clones, around 86% of them seen only once. The specimen sequenced was PBMCs. Every receptor here comes from a woman aged 18 to 35 in good health and CMV-seronegative.

The V gene is TRBV28, the J gene TRBJ1-1; D possibly corresponds to TRBD1 (5 bases). Germline V gives CDR1 MDHEN, CDR2 SYDVKM. CDR3 length equals 15 residues. Trimming cost V 5 bases and J 4 bases, with 17 bases left between them. The CDR3 sequence is CASSIVGDIGTEAFF. CDR3 nucleotides: TGTGCCAGCAGTATCGTAGGGGATATAGGCACTGAAGCTTTCTTT.

In its sample, this clone was seen once. The rearrangement uses TRBV27 and TRBJ2-7, with TRBD2 identical over 7 bases. V dropped 4 bases and J dropped 1; count of bases not matched to a gene: 22. This CDR3 spans 20 amino acids. The germline CDR1 and CDR2 sequences are MNHEY and SMNVEV (reference sequence). CDR3 residues: CASSSRRSGEGSSRSYEQYF. DNA of the CDR3: TGTGCCAGCAGTTCGAGGAGGTCCGGGGAGGGAAGCTCTAGGTCCTACGAGCAGTACTTC.

Of note for this clone: A junction boundary mismatches the germline segment, possibly from a read error. The V and J genes are TRBV18 and TRBJ1-2; 7 positions match TRBD1. This CDR3 has 12 residues. From germline, CDR1 is KGHSH and CDR2 LQKENI. CDR3 loop: CASSPNRGQADF. CDR3 coding DNA: TGTGCCAGCTCACCGAACAGGGGCCAAGCGGACTTC.